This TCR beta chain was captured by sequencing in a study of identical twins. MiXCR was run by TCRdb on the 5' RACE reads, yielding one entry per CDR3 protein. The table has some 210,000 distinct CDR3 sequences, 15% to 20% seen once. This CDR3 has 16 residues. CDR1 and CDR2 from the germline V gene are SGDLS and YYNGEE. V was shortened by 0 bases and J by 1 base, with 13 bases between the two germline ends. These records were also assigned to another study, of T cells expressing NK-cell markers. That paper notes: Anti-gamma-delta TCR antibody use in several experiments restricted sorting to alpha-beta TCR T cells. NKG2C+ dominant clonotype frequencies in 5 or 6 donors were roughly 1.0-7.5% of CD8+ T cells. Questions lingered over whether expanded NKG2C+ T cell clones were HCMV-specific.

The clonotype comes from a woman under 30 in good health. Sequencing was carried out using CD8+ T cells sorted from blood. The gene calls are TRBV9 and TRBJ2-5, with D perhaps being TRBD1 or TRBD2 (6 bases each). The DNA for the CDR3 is TGTGCCAGCAGCGTAGGGGGGGCACACTCCCAAGAGACCCAGTACTTC. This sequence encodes CASSVGGAHSQETQYF.